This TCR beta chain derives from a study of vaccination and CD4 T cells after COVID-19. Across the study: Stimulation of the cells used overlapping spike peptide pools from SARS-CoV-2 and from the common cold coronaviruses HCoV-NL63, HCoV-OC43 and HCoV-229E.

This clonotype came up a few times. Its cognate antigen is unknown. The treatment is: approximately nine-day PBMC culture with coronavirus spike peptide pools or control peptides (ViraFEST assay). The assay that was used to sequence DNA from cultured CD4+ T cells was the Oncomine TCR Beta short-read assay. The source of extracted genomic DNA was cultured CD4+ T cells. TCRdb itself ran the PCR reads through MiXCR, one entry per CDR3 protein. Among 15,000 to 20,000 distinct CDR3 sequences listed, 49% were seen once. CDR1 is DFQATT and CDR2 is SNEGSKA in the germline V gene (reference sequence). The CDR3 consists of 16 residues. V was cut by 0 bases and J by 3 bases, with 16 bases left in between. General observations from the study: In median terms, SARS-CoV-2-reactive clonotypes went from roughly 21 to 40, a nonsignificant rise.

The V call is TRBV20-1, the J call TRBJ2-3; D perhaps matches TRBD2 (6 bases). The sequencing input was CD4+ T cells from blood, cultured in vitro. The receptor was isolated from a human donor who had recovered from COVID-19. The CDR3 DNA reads TGCAGTGCTAGAGATCGGGACTTGGGGACTACAGATACGCAGTATTTT. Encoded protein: CSARDRDLGTTDTQYF.